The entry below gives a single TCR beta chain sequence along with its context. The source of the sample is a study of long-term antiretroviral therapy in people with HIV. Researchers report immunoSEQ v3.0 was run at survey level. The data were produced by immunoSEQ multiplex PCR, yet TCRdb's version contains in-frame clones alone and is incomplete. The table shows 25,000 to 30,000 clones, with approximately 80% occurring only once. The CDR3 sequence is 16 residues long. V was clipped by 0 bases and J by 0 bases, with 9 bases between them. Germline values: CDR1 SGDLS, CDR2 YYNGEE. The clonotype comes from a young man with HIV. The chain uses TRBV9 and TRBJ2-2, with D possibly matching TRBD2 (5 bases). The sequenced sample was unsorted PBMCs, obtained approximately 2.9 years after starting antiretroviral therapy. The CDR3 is CASSVDSGSNTGELFF. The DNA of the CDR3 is TGTGCCAGCAGCGTAGATTCGGGGTCGAACACCGGGGAGCTGTTTTTT.